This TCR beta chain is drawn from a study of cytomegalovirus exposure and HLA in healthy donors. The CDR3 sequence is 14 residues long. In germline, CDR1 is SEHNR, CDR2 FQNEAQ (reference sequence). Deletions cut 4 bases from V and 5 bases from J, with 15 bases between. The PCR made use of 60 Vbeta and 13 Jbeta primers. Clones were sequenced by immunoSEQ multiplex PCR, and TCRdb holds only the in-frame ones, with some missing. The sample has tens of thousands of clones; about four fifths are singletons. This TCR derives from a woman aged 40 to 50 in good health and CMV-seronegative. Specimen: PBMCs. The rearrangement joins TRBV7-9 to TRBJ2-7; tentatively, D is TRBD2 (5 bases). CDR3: CASSSGLGWNEQYF. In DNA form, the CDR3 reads TGTGCCAGCAGCTCAGGACTGGGTTGGAACGAGCAGTACTTC.